The 3 T cell receptor beta chains listed next were all sequenced from one sample in a study of Tregs in tolerant kidney transplant recipients (dated by TCRdb to the late 2010s). Their antigen targets remain unknown. Receptor libraries were prepared by the immunoSEQ multiplex PCR assay. Sourced from immuneACCESS, this table was stored by TCRdb with only in-frame sequences that have V and J called. A share of the clones is absent; for the studies checked, an unresolved V gene accounts for under half, and the remainder has no known explanation. The sample data list tens of thousands of clones, and 95% to 96% of these were observed just once. Of the sample, 0.37% falls within the top ten clones. The sequenced sample was Tregs from blood cultured with allogeneic cells. These TCRs come from a human donor in good health.

The DNA for the CDR3 is TGTGCCAGCAGCACGATTGACAGGGTCACTGAAGCTTTCTTT. This encodes CASSTIDRVTEAFF. The rearrangement joins TRBV5-4 to TRBJ1-1, with 7 bases aligning to TRBD1. CDR1 is SGHNT and CDR2 is YYREEE in the germline V gene (reference sequence). The CDR3 is 14 residues long. V was pared by 4 bases and J by 4 bases, with 7 bases of the junction left unmatched.

The chain carries TRBV5-1 and TRBJ2-1, with 11 positions matching TRBD2. The CDR3 is 16 residues long. The germline gives CDR1 SGHRS, CDR2 YFSETQ. V trimming: 2 bases; J trimming: 3 bases; junction bases outside the gene matches: 4. CDR3 in amino acids: CASSLTGTSGYNEQFF. For the CDR3, the DNA is TGCGCCAGCAGCTTAACCGGGACTAGCGGCTACAATGAGCAGTTCTTC.

In DNA, the CDR3 is TGTGCCACCGAGATCTACAGGGGAGTCTCCTACGAGCAGTACTTC. Amino acid sequence: CATEIYRGVSYEQYF. The V gene is TRBV6-1, the J gene TRBJ2-7; 7 nucleotides agree with TRBD1. The length of the CDR3 is 15 residues. Germline assignment: CDR1 MNHNS and CDR2 SASEGT. J was trimmed by 0 bases and V by 10 bases; bases with no gene match: 12.